This TCR beta chain was obtained from a study of blood T cell repertoires in COVID-19. Study background: From the United States, Italy and Spain came samples of acute and convalescent COVID-19. The cDNA or gDNA used as material had been derived from T cells, B-cell-depleted T cells, or PBMCs.

CDR3 length: 14 amino acids. The germline V and J ends were trimmed by 3 bases and 12 bases, with 21 bases remaining between them. The germline V gene has CDR1 MNHNS and CDR2 SASEGT. The authors' processing: Amplification from reference gene primers served as the basis for estimated nucleated cell counts. The data were produced by immunoSEQ multiplex PCR, yet TCRdb's version contains in-frame clones alone and is incomplete. From that table come the V and J calls and clone size; the DNA was used to work out D and trimming. The table records approximately 220,000 clones, about 86% of them present only once. This clone was counted only a few times.

This TCR was recovered from a man aged 55 to 70 who had recovered from COVID-19. The material sequenced was peripheral blood. The chain joins TRBV6-1 to TRBJ2-7; TRBD2 might be the D (6 bases). DNA for the CDR3: TGTGCCAGCAGTGACGTCGGGCGCGGGGAGTCTGGGTACTTC. As protein: CASSDVGRGESGYF.